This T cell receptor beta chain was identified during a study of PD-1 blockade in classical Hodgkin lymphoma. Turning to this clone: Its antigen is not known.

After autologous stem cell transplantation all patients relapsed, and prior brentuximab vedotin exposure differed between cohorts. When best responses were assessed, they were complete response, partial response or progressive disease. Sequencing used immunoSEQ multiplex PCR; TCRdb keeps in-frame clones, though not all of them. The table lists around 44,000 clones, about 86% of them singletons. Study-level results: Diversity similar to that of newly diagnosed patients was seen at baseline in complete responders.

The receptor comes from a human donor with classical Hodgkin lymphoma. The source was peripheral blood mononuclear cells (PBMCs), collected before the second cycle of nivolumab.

The CDR3 here is CASSGRVGTDTQYF. DNA for the CDR3: TGTGCCAGCAGCGGGAGGGTGGGCACAGATACGCAGTATTTT. This sequence joins TRBV11-1 and TRBJ2-3, with 7 nucleotides matching TRBD2. V lost 5 bases and J lost 1; bases outside the gene matches: 3. The CDR3 sequence is 14 residues long. Germline assignment: CDR1 SGHAT and CDR2 FQDESV (reference sequence).